The source of this T cell receptor beta chain is a study of blood T cells in healthy people across ages. Next came a second PCR, run for about 6 to 12 cycles, which used a sample-barcoded 5' primer along with a J-beta primer mix. TCRdb analysed the 5' RACE reads with MiXCR anew, one entry per CDR3 protein. The data contain about 930,000 distinct CDR3 sequences, 25% to 35% of them singletons. Notes on this clonotype: Its antigen is unidentified.

Study outcomes and limitations: Donors of long life had a larger count of naive CD4+ cells and greater diversity than aged donors.

V lost 6 bases and J lost 5, with 13 bases in between. Per the germline V gene, CDR1 is LGHDT and CDR2 is YNNKEL (reference sequence). The CDR3 spans 13 residues. These same data were also listed under a study on T cells of mothers and their children.

Sequencing input: blood. This receptor was taken from a woman in her thirties or forties in good health. V usage is TRBV3-1 and J usage is TRBJ1-1; D ambiguous. The CDR3 spells CASSTDGRTEAFF. CDR3 nucleotides: TGTGCCAGCAGTACCGACGGTAGGACTGAAGCTTTCTTT. The full variable domain, completed using reference TRBV3-1 and TRBJ1-1, is DTAVSQTPKYLVTQMGNDKSIKCEQNLGHDTMYWYKQDSKKFLKIMFSYNNKELIINETVPNRFSPKSPDKAHLNLHINSLELGDSAVYFCASSTDGRTEAFFGQGTRLTVV.